This T cell receptor (beta chain) was sequenced in a study of HIV-infected patients and healthy controls. Study-wide context: In most of the 16 patients, CD4 counts climbed slightly after three months but remained subnormal.

The germline V gene has CDR1 SGHDT and CDR2 YYEEEE. This CDR3 is built from 15 residues. Trimming cost V 4 bases and J 6 bases; bases outside gene matches: 6. This clonotype was recorded many times. About 500 ng RNA was reverse transcribed with alpha and beta constant-region primers. Separate chain-specific third strand synthesis with multiplexing indices produced the alpha and beta libraries. TCRdb recomputed calls from the 5' RACE reads with MiXCR, one row per CDR3 protein. The data contain more than 9,500 distinct CDR3 sequences, 9% to 9.5% of them singletons. Whole blood was used without fractionation, so all unsorted peripheral T cells were included.

This receptor was taken from an adult with HIV infection. The donor label of this sample is uncertain. The specimen comprised blood, sampled before antiretroviral therapy. The rearrangement links TRBV5-6 to TRBJ1-4; 10 bases map to TRBD1. The CDR3 DNA reads as TGTGCCAGCAGCCTACCGGGACAGGGGTATGAAAAACTGTTTTTT. This encodes CASSLPGQGYEKLFF.